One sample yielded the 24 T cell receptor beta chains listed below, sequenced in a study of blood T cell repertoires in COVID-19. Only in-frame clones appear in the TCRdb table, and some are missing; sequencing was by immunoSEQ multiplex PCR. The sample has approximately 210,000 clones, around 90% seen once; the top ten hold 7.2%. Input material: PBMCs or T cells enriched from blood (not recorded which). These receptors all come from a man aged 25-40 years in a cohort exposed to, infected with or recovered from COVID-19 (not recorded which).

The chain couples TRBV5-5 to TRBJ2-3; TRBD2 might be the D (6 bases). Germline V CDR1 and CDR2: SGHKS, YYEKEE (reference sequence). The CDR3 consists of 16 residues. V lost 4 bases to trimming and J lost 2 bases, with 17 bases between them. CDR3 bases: TGTGCCAGCAGCCTTGCGGGACTGGCAGCCACAGATACGCAGTATTTT. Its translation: CASSLAGLAATDTQYF.

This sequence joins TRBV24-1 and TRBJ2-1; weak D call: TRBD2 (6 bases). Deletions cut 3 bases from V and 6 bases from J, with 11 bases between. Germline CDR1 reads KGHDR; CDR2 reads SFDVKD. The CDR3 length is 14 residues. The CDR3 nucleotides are TGTGCCACCAGTGATCCCTGGAGGGGCAATGAGCAGTTCTTC. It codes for CATSDPWRGNEQFF.

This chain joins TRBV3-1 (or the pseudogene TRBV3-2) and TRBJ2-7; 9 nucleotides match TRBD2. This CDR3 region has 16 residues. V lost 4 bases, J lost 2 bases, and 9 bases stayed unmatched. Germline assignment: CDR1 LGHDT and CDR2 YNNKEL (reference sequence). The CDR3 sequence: CASSPRGLAGTYEQYF. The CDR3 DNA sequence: TGTGCCAGCAGCCCCCGGGGGCTAGCGGGGACCTACGAGCAGTACTTC.

CDR3 amino acids: CASSQGPGLVYEQYF. Written as DNA, the CDR3 is TGCGCCAGCAGCCAAGGTCCGGGACTGGTCTACGAGCAGTACTTC. The V and J genes are TRBV4-1 and TRBJ2-7, with D maybe TRBD2 (6 bases). V was clipped by 1 base and J by 3 bases, with 13 bases between them. The CDR3 totals 15 residues. Germline V CDR1 and CDR2: MGHRA, YSYEKL.

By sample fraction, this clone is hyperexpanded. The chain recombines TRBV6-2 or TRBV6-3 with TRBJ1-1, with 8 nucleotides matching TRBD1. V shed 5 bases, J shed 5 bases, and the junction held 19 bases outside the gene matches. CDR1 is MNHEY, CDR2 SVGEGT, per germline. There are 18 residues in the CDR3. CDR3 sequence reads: CASSGARGRRGLGTEAFF. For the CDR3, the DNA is TGTGCCAGCAGTGGAGCCCGGGGACGCAGGGGGCTGGGGACTGAAGCTTTCTTT.

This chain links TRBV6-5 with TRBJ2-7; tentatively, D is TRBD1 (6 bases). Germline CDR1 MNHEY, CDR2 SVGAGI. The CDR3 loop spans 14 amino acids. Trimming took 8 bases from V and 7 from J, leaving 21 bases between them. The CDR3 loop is CASLRGIGSGEQYF. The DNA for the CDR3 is TGTGCCAGCTTAAGGGGGATTGGTTCGGGGGAGCAGTACTTC.

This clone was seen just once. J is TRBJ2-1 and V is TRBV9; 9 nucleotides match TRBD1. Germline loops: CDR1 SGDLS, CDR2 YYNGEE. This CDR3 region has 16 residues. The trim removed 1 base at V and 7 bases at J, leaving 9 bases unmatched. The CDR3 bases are TGTGCCAGCAGCGTACATCGGGACAGGGCTGAGAATGAGCAGTTCTTC. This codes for CASSVHRDRAENEQFF.

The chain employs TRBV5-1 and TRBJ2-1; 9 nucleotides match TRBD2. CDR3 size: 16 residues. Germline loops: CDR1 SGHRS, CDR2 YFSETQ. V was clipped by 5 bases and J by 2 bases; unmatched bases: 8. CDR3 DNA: TGCGCCAGCAGGATTAGCGGGAGTGGGACCTACAATGAGCAGTTCTTC. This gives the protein CASRISGSGTYNEQFF.

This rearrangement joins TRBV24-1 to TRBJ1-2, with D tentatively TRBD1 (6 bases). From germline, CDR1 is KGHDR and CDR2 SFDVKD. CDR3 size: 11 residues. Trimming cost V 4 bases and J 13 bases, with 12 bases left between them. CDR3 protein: CATSDAWDTTF. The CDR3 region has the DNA TGTGCCACCAGTGACGCCTGGGACACCACCTTC.

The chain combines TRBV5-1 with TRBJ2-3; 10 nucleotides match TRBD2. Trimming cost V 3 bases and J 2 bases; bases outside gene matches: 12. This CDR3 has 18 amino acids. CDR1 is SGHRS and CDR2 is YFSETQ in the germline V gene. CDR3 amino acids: CASSSQIPGLATTDTQYF. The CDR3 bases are TGCGCCAGCAGCTCACAGATTCCGGGACTAGCGACCACAGATACGCAGTATTTT.

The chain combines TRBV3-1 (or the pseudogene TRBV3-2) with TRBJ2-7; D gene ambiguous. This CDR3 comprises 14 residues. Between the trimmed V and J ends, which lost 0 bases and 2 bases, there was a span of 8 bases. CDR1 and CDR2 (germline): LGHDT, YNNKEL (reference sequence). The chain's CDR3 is CASSQDWQAYEQYF. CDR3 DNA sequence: TGTGCCAGCAGCCAAGATTGGCAGGCCTACGAGCAGTACTTC.

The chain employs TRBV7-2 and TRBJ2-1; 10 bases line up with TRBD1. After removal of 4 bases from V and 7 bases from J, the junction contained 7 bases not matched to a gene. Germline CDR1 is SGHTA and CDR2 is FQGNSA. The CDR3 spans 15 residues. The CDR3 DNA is TGTGCCAGCAGCTCCCCGGGACAGGGGAGAAATGAGCAGTTCTTC. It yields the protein CASSSPGQGRNEQFF.

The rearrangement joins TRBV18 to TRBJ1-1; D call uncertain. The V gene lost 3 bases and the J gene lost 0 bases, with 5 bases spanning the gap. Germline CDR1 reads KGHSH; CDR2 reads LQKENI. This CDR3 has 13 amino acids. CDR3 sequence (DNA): TGTGCCAGCTCACCTCACATGAACACTGAAGCTTTCTTT. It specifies CASSPHMNTEAFF.

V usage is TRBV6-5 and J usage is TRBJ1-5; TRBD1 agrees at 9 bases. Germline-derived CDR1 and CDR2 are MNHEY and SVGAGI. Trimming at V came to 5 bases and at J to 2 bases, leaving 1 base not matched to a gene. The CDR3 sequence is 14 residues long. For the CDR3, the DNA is TGTGCCAGCAGTCGGACAGGGGGCAATCAGCCCCAGCATTTT. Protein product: CASSRTGGNQPQHF.

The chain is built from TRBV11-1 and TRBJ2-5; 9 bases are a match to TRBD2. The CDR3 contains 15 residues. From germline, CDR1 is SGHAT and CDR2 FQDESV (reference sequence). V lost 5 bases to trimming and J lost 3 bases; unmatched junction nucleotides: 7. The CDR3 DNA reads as TGTGCCAGCAGCCACCGGACTAGCGCAAAAGAGACCCAGTACTTC. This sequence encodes CASSHRTSAKETQYF.

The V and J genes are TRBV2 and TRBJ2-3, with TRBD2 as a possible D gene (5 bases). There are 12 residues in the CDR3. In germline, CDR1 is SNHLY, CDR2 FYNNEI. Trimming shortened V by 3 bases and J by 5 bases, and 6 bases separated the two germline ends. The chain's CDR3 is CASSERVDTQYF. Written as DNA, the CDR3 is TGTGCCAGCAGTGAGCGGGTAGATACGCAGTATTTT. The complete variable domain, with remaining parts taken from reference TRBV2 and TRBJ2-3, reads EPEVTQTPSHQVTQMGQEVILRCVPISNHLYFYWYRQILGQKVEFLVSFYNNEISEKSEIFDDQFSVERPDGSNFTLKIRSTKLEDSAMYFCASSERVDTQYFGPGTRLTVL.

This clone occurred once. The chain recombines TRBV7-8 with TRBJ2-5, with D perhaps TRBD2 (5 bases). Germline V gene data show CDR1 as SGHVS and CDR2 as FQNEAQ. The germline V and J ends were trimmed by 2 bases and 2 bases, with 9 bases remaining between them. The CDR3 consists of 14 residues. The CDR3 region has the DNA TGTGCCAGCAGCTTAAATAGCGTACAAGAGACCCAGTACTTC. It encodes CASSLNSVQETQYF. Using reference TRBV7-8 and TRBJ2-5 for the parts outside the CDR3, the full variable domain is GAGVSQSPRYKVAKRGQDVALRCDPISGHVSLFWYQQALGQGPEFLTYFQNEAQLDKSGLPSDRFFAERPEGSVSTLKIQRTQQEDSAVYLCASSLNSVQETQYFGPGTRLLVL.

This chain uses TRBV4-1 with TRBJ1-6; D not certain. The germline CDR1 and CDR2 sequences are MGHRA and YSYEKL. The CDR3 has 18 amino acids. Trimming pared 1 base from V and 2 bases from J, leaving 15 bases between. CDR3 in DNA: TGCGCCAGCAGCCAAGCACCGGCACAGTCCGCCTATAATTCACCCCTCCACTTT. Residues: CASSQAPAQSAYNSPLHF.

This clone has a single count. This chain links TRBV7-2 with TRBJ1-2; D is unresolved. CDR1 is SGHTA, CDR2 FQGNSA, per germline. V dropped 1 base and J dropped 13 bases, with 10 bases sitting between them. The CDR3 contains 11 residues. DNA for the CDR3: TGTGCCAGCAGCTTAGGCAGAATCCGCACCTTC. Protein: CASSLGRIRTF.

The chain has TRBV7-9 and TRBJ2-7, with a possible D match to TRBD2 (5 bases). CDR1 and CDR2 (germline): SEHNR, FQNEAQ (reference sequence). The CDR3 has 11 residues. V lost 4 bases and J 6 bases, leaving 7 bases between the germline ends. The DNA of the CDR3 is TGTGCCAGCAGCTCTCGGGGCGAGCAGTACTTC. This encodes CASSSRGEQYF.

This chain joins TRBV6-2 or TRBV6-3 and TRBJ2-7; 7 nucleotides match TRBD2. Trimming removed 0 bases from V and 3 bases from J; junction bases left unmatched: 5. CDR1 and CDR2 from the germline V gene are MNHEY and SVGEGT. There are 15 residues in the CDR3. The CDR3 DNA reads TGTGCCAGCAGTTACTCGACGGGGGGTGGCTACGAGCAGTACTTC. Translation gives CASSYSTGGGYEQYF.

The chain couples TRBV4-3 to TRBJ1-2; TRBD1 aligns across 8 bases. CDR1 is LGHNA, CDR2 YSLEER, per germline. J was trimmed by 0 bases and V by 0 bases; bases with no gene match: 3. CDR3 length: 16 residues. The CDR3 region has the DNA TGCGCCAGCAGCCAAGAGGGACAGGTGACTAACTATGGCTACACCTTC. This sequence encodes CASSQEGQVTNYGYTF.

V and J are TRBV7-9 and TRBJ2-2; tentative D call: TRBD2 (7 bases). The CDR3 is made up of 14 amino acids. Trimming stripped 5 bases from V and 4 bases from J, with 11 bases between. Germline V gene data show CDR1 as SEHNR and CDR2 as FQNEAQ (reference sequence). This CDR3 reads CASSPGGRTGELFF. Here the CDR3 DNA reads TGTGCCAGCAGCCCCGGGGGGCGCACCGGGGAGCTGTTTTTT.

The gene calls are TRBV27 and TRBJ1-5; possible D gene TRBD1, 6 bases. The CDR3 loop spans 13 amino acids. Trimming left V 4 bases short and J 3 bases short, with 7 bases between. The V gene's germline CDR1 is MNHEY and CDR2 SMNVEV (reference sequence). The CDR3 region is CASSYRANQPQHF. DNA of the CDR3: TGTGCCAGCAGTTACAGGGCCAATCAGCCCCAGCATTTT.